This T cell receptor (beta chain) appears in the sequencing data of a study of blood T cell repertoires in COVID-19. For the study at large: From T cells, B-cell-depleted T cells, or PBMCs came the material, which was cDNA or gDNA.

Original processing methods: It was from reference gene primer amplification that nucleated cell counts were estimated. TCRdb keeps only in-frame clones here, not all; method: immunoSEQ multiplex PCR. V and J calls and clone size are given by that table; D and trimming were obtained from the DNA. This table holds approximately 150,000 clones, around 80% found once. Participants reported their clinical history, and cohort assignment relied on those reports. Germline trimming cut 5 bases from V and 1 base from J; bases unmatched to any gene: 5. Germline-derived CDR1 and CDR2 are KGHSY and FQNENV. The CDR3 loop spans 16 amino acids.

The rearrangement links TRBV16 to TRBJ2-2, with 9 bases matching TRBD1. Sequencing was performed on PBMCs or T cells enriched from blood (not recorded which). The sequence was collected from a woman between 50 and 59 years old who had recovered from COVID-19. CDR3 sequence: CASSKRGQGNTGELFF. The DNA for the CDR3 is TGTGCCAGCAGCAAAAGGGGACAGGGGAACACCGGGGAGCTGTTTTTT.